This T cell receptor (beta chain) was documented in a study of cytomegalovirus exposure and HLA in healthy donors. Study outcomes and limitations: For most TCR sequences rarity was the rule, although some public TCRs occurred in many donors. High specificity and sensitivity for cytomegalovirus status were reported for the classifier.

Sequenced by immunoSEQ multiplex PCR; TCRdb stores in-frame clones only, minus some. The table includes tens of thousands of clones, 94% detected once. In germline, CDR1 is SGHTA, CDR2 FQGNSA. CDR3 size: 17 residues. About this clone: Its matching antigen is unknown. At one of its ends the junction is not consistent with the germline gene, which may arise from a read error.

The genes are TRBV7-2 and TRBJ2-7, with D possibly matching TRBD1 (7 bases). The specimen was PBMCs. The TCR comes from a woman aged 18-29 years in good health and CMV-seropositive. This chain's CDR3 is CASSLVPPGGLSYAQYF. DNA of the CDR3: TGTGCCAGCAGCTTAGTTCCCCCAGGGGGACTTTCCTACGCGCAGTACTTC.